The 16 T cell receptor beta chains below were found in one sample sequenced in a study of blood T cells in healthy people across ages. Then a second PCR, running about 7 to 11 cycles, was carried out with a sample-barcoded 5' primer and a J-beta primer mix. TCRdb independently ran MiXCR on the 5' RACE reads; one entry per CDR3 protein. The table includes roughly 800,000 distinct CDR3 sequences, 55% to 70% detected once. Sample: blood. These receptors were taken from a man aged 30 to 39 in good health.

The chain carries TRBV2 and TRBJ2-6, with D possibly TRBD2 on 6 matching bases. CDR3 size: 14 residues. V was cut by 8 bases and J by 3 bases, with 11 bases left in between. Germline V CDR1 and CDR2: SNHLY, FYNNEI. The CDR3 region has the DNA TGTGCCAGCGGGGAGGAGTATGGGGCCAACGTCCTGACTTTC. Translated: CASGEEYGANVLTF.

J is TRBJ2-1 and V is TRBV4-3; no clear D. Trimming left V 1 base short and J 12 bases short, with 13 bases between. The germline V gene encodes CDR1 LGHNA and CDR2 YSLEER. CDR3 length: 13 residues. CDR3 nucleotide sequence: TGCGCCAGCAGCCAAGTCTTAGAGTCGGGGCAGTTCTTC. It is translated as CASSQVLESGQFF.

This clonotype showed up just a few times. This sequence joins TRBV27 and TRBJ1-4; the D is unclear. Trimming pared 2 bases from V and 3 bases from J, leaving 10 bases between. The CDR3 covers 15 residues. Germline lookup yields CDR1 MNHEY and CDR2 SMNVEV (reference sequence). This CDR3 reads CASSLSGQANEKLFF. The DNA of the CDR3 is TGTGCCAGCAGTTTAAGCGGTCAAGCTAATGAAAAACTGTTTTTT.

The V call is TRBV27, the J call TRBJ1-2, with 9 bases aligning to TRBD1. With V trimmed by 5 bases and J by 4 bases, 14 bases remained unmatched. CDR3 length: 17 amino acids. Germline assignment: CDR1 MNHEY and CDR2 SMNVEV (reference sequence). The CDR3 spells CASSARNRGRSGYGYTF. CDR3 coding DNA: TGTGCCAGCAGTGCCCGGAACAGGGGGCGTTCAGGCTATGGCTACACCTTC.

A few counts support this clonotype. The V gene is TRBV3-1, the J gene TRBJ2-5; D ambiguous. The CDR3 sequence is 13 residues long. V was trimmed by 2 bases and J by 7 bases, leaving 11 bases between them. The V gene's germline CDR1 is LGHDT and CDR2 YNNKEL (reference sequence). In DNA form, the CDR3 reads TGTGCCAGCAGCCAATCGGAGATAGGGACCCAGTACTTC. Encoded protein: CASSQSEIGTQYF.

The V gene is TRBV20-1, the J gene TRBJ2-7, with a possible D match to TRBD2 (5 bases). Trimming stripped 7 bases from V and 7 bases from J, with 17 bases between. Germline V gene lookup returns CDR1 DFQATT and CDR2 SNEGSKA (reference sequence). The CDR3 totals 12 residues. CDR3 in DNA: TGCAGTGGGGCACACGGGAACGGGGAGCAGTACTTC. Its translation: CSGAHGNGEQYF.

The genes are TRBV15 and TRBJ2-3; D is unclear. Germline CDR1 and CDR2: LNHNV and YYDKDF (reference sequence). The CDR3 contains 14 residues. V shed 3 bases and J shed 5 bases, with 12 bases lying between them. CDR3 residues: CATSRGSSQDTQYF. CDR3 coding DNA: TGTGCCACCAGCAGGGGCTCCTCTCAAGATACGCAGTATTTT.

V and J are TRBV6-1 and TRBJ2-7; D unclear. Trimming took 8 bases from V and 3 from J, leaving 11 bases between them. The germline V gene has CDR1 MNHNS and CDR2 SASEGT. CDR3 length equals 12 residues. The CDR3 here is CASREGFYEQYF. The CDR3 nucleotides read TGTGCCAGCCGCGAAGGATTCTACGAGCAGTACTTC.

The chain joins TRBV20-1 to TRBJ1-5; D possibly corresponds to TRBD1 (5 bases). V was pared by 1 base and J by 7 bases, with 11 bases between. The germline V gene encodes CDR1 DFQATT and CDR2 SNEGSKA (reference sequence). The CDR3 has 13 amino acids. CDR3 in amino acids: CSARGDREQPQHF. DNA for the CDR3: TGCAGTGCTAGAGGGGACCGTGAACAGCCCCAGCATTTT.

This clonotype was detected a few times. The chain links TRBV4-1 to TRBJ2-5; 8 bases line up with TRBD2. Germline V CDR1 and CDR2: MGHRA, YSYEKL. The CDR3 contains 15 residues. The V gene end was trimmed by 4 bases and the J gene end by 1 base; junction bases not matched to a gene: 5. The CDR3 reads CASSRQTSVQETQYF. The CDR3 DNA follows: TGCGCCAGCAGCCGGCAGACTAGCGTCCAAGAGACCCAGTACTTC.

This clonotype was observed a handful of times. The rearrangement uses TRBV3-1 and TRBJ1-2; 9 bases are a match to TRBD1. Trimming at V came to 7 bases and at J to 4 bases, leaving 7 bases not matched to a gene. The CDR3 consists of 14 residues. The germline V gene has CDR1 LGHDT and CDR2 YNNKEL (reference sequence). The CDR3 DNA follows: TGTGCCAGCACTCGACAGGGGGGCGGCTATGGCTACACCTTC. Encoded protein: CASTRQGGGYGYTF. Looking up the rest from reference TRBV3-1 and TRBJ1-2 gives the full variable domain: DTAVSQTPKYLVTQMGNDKSIKCEQNLGHDTMYWYKQDSKKFLKIMFSYNNKELIINETVPNRFSPKSPDKAHLNLHINSLELGDSAVYFCASTRQGGGYGYTFGSGTRLTVV.

The V call is TRBV7-9, the J call TRBJ1-1; maybe TRBD1 (5 bases). This CDR3 is built from 16 residues. V dropped 4 bases and J dropped 11 bases, with 26 bases sitting between them. Germline lookup yields CDR1 SEHNR and CDR2 FQNEAQ (reference sequence). The CDR3 loop reads CASSSAVWDAHKRAFF. DNA of the CDR3: TGTGCCAGCAGCTCCGCCGTATGGGACGCACACAAGAGGGCTTTCTTT.

This sequence joins TRBV7-3 and TRBJ2-3; D remains unclear. Germline V gives CDR1 SGHTA, CDR2 FQGTGA. V shed 5 bases and J shed 4 bases, with 13 bases lying between them. This CDR3 has 14 amino acids. This CDR3 is CASSDDTGSDTQYF. CDR3 sequence (DNA): TGTGCCAGCAGCGACGACACGGGTTCAGATACGCAGTATTTT.

The chain links TRBV20-1 to TRBJ1-1, with D uncertain. The germline V gene encodes CDR1 DFQATT and CDR2 SNEGSKA (reference sequence). The CDR3 has 11 amino acids. Deletions cut 3 bases from V and 4 bases from J, with 6 bases between. For the CDR3, the DNA is TGCAGTGCTAGGTGGAGCACTGAAGCTTTCTTT. Protein sequence: CSARWSTEAFF.

This chain connects TRBV28 to TRBJ2-6; 7 nucleotides agree with TRBD2. The junction had 8 bases not matched to a gene; V was cut back by 5 bases and J by 4 bases. The CDR3 runs to 16 residues. The V gene's germline CDR1 is MDHEN and CDR2 SYDVKM. CDR3 sequence: CASSAGVSGGANVLTF. In nucleotides, the CDR3 is TGTGCCAGCAGTGCGGGAGTATCGGGCGGGGCCAACGTCCTGACTTTC.

This clonotype was seen more than once but under ten times. V gene TRBV7-8 combines with J gene TRBJ2-7; D gene unclear. This CDR3 region has 16 residues. Trimming removed 5 bases from V and 2 bases from J, with 19 bases in between. The germline gives CDR1 SGHVS, CDR2 FQNEAQ. CDR3 nucleotides: TGTGCCAGCAGCACTCGGACGGCGAAGAGGACCTACGAGCAGTACTTC. It codes for CASSTRTAKRTYEQYF.